Below are 8 T cell receptor beta chains sequenced from a single sample in a study of blood T cell repertoires in COVID-19. Using immunoSEQ multiplex PCR, the repertoire was profiled, and TCRdb retains in-frame clones only, with some absent. The sample shows 200,000 to 300,000 clones, 90% of them seen only once. The sequenced sample was peripheral blood. The origin of the receptors is a woman aged 40 to 50 with acute or convalescent COVID-19.

This chain uses TRBV19 with TRBJ1-2, with 7 bases matching TRBD1. Germline CDR1 LNHDA, CDR2 SQIVND (reference sequence). The V gene end was trimmed by 6 bases and the J gene end by 1 base; junction bases not matched to a gene: 8. The CDR3 length is 15 residues. This CDR3 is CASRVIGDSNYGYTF. The CDR3 DNA reads as TGTGCCAGTAGGGTTATCGGGGACAGTAACTATGGCTACACCTTC.

This clone has just one count. The chain combines TRBV3-1 (or the pseudogene TRBV3-2) with TRBJ2-6; D is unclear. The germline V and J ends were trimmed by 7 bases and 2 bases, with 9 bases remaining between them. The CDR3 has 14 amino acids. Germline V CDR1 and CDR2: LGHDT, YNNKEL (reference sequence). The CDR3 DNA is TGTGCCAGCAAGGAGTTAGCTGGGGCCAACGTCCTGACTTTC. It translates to CASKELAGANVLTF.

The rearrangement uses TRBV14 and TRBJ2-1; 9 nucleotides agree with TRBD1. This CDR3 region has 16 residues. After removal of 2 bases from V and 2 bases from J, the junction contained 4 bases not matched to a gene. The germline V gene has CDR1 SGHDN and CDR2 FVKESK. For the CDR3, the DNA is TGTGCCAGCAGCCAAATAACAGGGGGCCCCTACAATGAGCAGTTCTTC. This encodes CASSQITGGPYNEQFF.

The sample holds one count of this clone. The rearrangement joins TRBV19 to TRBJ1-2; tentatively, D is TRBD1 (6 bases). CDR1 and CDR2 from the germline V gene are LNHDA and SQIVND (reference sequence). V dropped 3 bases and J dropped 8 bases, with 10 bases sitting between them. The CDR3 is 12 amino acids. The CDR3 here is CASSMTGGGYTF. CDR3 coding DNA: TGTGCCAGTAGTATGACAGGAGGCGGCTACACCTTC.

This chain uses TRBV5-1 with TRBJ2-2, with D possibly matching TRBD1 (5 bases). Germline CDR1 SGHRS, CDR2 YFSETQ. The V end lost 3 bases, the J end lost 4 bases, and 19 bases lay between the germline ends. This CDR3 comprises 17 residues. DNA for the CDR3: TGCGCCAGCAGCTCACTCTCAGGGTCCCAGGGCACCGGGGAGCTGTTTTTT. This gives the protein CASSSLSGSQGTGELFF.

This chain joins TRBV5-6 and TRBJ1-2; D is uncertain. Germline V gene data show CDR1 as SGHDT and CDR2 as YYEEEE. There are 14 residues in the CDR3. V was clipped by 0 bases and J by 2 bases, with 8 bases between them. This CDR3 is CASSLGGLNYGYTF. DNA of the CDR3: TGTGCCAGCAGCTTGGGCGGACTGAACTATGGCTACACCTTC.

The chain has TRBV12-3 or TRBV12-4 and TRBJ1-1; 7 bases match TRBD1. The CDR3 runs 13 residues. J gave up 1 base and V 4 bases, and 0 bases lay outside the gene matches. CDR3 amino acids: CASSWTGNTEAFF. The CDR3, as DNA: TGTGCCAGCAGTTGGACAGGGAACACTGAAGCTTTCTTT.

This clone has a single count. This chain joins TRBV9 and TRBJ2-5, with D possibly TRBD2 on 6 matching bases. Germline values: CDR1 SGDLS, CDR2 YYNGEE. CDR3 length: 14 residues. The V end was cut by 3 bases, the J end by 4 bases, with 13 bases between. The CDR3, as DNA: TGTGCCAGCAGCGGAGGGACTTTCTCAGAGACCCAGTACTTC. Its translation: CASSGGTFSETQYF. Combining the CDR3 with reference TRBV9 and TRBJ2-5 gives the whole variable domain DSGVTQTPKHLITATGQRVTLRCSPRSGDLSVYWYQQSLDQGLQFLIQYYNGEERAKGNILERFSAQQFPDLHSELNLSSLELGDSALYFCASSGGTFSETQYFGPGTRLLVL.